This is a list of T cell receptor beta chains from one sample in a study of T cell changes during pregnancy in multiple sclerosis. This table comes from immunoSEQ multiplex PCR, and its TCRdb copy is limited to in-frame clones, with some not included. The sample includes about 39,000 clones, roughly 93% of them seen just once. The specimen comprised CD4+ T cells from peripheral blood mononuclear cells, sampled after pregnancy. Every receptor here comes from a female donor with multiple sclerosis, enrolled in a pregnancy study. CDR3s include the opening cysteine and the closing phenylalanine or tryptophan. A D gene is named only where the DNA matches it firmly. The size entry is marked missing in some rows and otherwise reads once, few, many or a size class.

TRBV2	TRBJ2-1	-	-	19	TGTGCCAGCAGTGATCTGTCGATAGCAGTTTGGGTCGGGGGTAATGAGCAGTTCTTC	CASSDLSIAVWVGGNEQFF
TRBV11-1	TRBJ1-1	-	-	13	TGTGCCAGCAGCCTACCAGGGGAGACTGAAGCTTTCTTT	CASSLPGETEAFF
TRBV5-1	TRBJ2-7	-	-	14	TGCGCCAGCAGCTTGTCGGGGAGCTCCTACGAGCAGTACTTC	CASSLSGSSYEQYF
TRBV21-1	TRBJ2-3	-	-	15	TGTGCCAGCAGCAAAACCCCCTCGCAGTTAGATACGCAGTATTTT	CASSKTPSQLDTQYF
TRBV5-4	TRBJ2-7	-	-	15	TGTGCCAGCAGCTTGAGTCTAAGGGGTGGGGCCGAGCAGTACTTC	CASSLSLRGGAEQYF
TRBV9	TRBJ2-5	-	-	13	TGTGCCAGCAGCGTAGGACAGAAAGAGACCCAGTACTTC	CASSVGQKETQYF
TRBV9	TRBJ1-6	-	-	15	TGTGCCAGCAGCGTAGACGGGTCTCGTGGCTCACCCCTCCACTTT	CASSVDGSRGSPLHF
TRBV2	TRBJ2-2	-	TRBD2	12	TGTGCCAGCAGGGGGGGGTCCGGGGAGCTGTTTTTT	CASRGGSGELFF
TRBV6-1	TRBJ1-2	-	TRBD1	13	TGTGCCAGCAGTGAAGACAGGGGCCTCGGCTACACCTTC	CASSEDRGLGYTF
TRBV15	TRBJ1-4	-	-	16	TGTGCCACCAGCAGAGAGGGGAGGGGGTTTGGGGAAAAACTGTTTTTT	CATSREGRGFGEKLFF
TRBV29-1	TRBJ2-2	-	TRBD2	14	TGCAGCGTTGAAGAAAGCGGGGGGGCCGGGGAGCTGTTTTTT	CSVEESGGAGELFF
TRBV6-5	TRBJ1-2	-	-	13	TGTGCCAGCAGTTACGGGGGGAACTATGGCTACACCTTC	CASSYGGNYGYTF
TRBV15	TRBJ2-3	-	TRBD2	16	TGTGCCACCAGCAGAGAGCTAGCGGGGGGTGGAGATACGCAGTATTTT	CATSRELAGGGDTQYF
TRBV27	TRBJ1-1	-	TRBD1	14	TGCGAGAGACCGGGACAGGGGTACGCCACTGAAGCTTTCTTT	CERPGQGYATEAFF
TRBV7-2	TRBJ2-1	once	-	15	TGTGCCAGCAGCTCCCAAAACATGCACCGCAATGAGCAGTTCTTC	CASSSQNMHRNEQFF
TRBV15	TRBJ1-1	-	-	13	TGTGCCACCAGCGGGGGGATGAACACTGAAGCTTTCTTT	CATSGGMNTEAFF
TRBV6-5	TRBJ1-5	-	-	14	TGTGCCAGCAGCTGGAGACAGGGCAATCAGCCCCAGCATTTT	CASSWRQGNQPQHF
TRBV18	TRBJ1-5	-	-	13	TGTGCCAGCTCACCACGCGGGGATCAGCCCCAGCATTTT	CASSPRGDQPQHF
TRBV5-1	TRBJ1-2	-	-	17	TGCGCCAGCAGCCCCTTTGGACAGCCGACATCTAACTATGGCTACACCTTC	CASSPFGQPTSNYGYTF
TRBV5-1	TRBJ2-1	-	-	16	TGCGCCAGCAGCTTGGCCGGGCAGGGTACGTTCAATGAGCAGTTCTTC	CASSLAGQGTFNEQFF
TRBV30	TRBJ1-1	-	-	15	TGTGCCTGGAGCGCCGGGGAACGGACCAACACTGAAGCTTTCTTT	CAWSAGERTNTEAFF
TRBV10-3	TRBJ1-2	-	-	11	TGTGCCGTACAGGTTAACTATGGCTACACCTTC	CAVQVNYGYTF
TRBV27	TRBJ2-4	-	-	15	TGTGCCAGCAGTTTATTCCCCGGGGACAAAAACATTCAGTACTTC	CASSLFPGDKNIQYF
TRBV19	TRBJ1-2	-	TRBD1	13	TGTGCCAGTTCTGGGGACAGGAACTATGGCTACACCTTC	CASSGDRNYGYTF
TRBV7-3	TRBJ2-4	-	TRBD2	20	TGTGCCAGCAGCTTAACTCCAAACCCTAGCGGGGGATTAGCCAAAAACATTCAGTACTTC	CASSLTPNPSGGLAKNIQYF
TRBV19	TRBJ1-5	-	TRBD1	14	TGTGCCAGTAGCCACAGGGGTGGCAATCAGCCCCAGCATTTT	CASSHRGGNQPQHF
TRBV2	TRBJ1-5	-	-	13	TGTGCCAGCAGTGGGACAGAGTATCAGCCCCAGCATTTT	CASSGTEYQPQHF
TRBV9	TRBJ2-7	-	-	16	TGTGCCAGCAGCCTGACGTCGGCAGGGGCTACCTACGAGCAGTACTTC	CASSLTSAGATYEQYF
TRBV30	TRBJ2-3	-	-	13	TGTGCCTGGAGTGTACGGCTAGTCGATACGCAGTATTTT	CAWSVRLVDTQYF
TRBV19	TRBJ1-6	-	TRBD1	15	TGTGCCAGTATATTGGGACAGGGGGTTTATTCACCCCTCCACTTT	CASILGQGVYSPLHF
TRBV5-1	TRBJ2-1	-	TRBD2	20	TGCGCCAGCAGCTCTCCCCCAGGGACTAGCGGGGGGCCTACCTACAATGAGCAGTTCTTC	CASSSPPGTSGGPTYNEQFF
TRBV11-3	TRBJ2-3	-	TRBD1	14	TGTGCCAGCAGCTTAGGCAGGGGGAAAGATACGCAGTATTTT	CASSLGRGKDTQYF
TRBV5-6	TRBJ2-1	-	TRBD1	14	TGTGCCAGCAGCGAACCGGGACAGACTGATGAGCAGTTCTTC	CASSEPGQTDEQFF
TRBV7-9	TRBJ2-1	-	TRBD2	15	TGTGCCAGCAGCTCACTAGCGGGGGGTATCAATGAGCAGTTCTTC	CASSSLAGGINEQFF
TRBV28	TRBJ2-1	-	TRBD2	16	TGTGCCAGCAGGAGAGCGGGGGGGAGCTCCTACAATGAGCAGTTCTTC	CASRRAGGSSYNEQFF
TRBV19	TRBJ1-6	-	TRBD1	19	TGTGCCAGTAGTAACCTTAGGGGGCAGGGTAAAGCCTTGAGTTCACCCCTCCACTTT	CASSNLRGQGKALSSPLHF
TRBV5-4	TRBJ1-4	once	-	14	TGTGCCAGCAGCTTTAAAGGGGCGCATGAAAAACTGTTTTTT	CASSFKGAHEKLFF
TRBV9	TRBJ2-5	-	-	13	TGTGCCAGCAGCGTAGCGGGGGAAGAGACCCAGTACTTC	CASSVAGEETQYF
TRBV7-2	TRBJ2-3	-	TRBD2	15	TGTGCCAGCAGCTTATCGGCGGGGGGCACAGATACGCAGTATTTT	CASSLSAGGTDTQYF
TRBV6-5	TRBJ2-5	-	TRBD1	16	TGTGCCAGCAGTTACAGCCGGACAGGGGGCGGAGAGACCCAGTACTTC	CASSYSRTGGGETQYF
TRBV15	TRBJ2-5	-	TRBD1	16	TGTGCCACCAGCAGCGTGGGACAGGGACCCCAAGAGACCCAGTACTTC	CATSSVGQGPQETQYF
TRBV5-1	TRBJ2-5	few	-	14	TGCGCCAGCAGCTTGGAGGCAGGTCCGAAGACCCAGTACTTC	CASSLEAGPKTQYF
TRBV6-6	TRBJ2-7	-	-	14	TGTGCCAGCACCAGCGTGTTGTGGCAGGAGGGGCAGTACTTC	CASTSVLWQEGQYF
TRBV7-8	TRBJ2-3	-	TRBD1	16	TGTGCCAGCAGCCGAGGGACAGTCTACTCCACAGATACGCAGTATTTT	CASSRGTVYSTDTQYF
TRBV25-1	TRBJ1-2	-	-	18	TGTGCCAGCAAATCGGGTCAACACCCGCCACGGGGGAAAGGTGGCTACACCTTC	CASKSGQHPPRGKGGYTF
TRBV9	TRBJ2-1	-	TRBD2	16	TGTGCCAGCAGCTTTAGCGGGGGCAGCTCCTACAATGAGCAGTTCTTC	CASSFSGGSSYNEQFF